This is a list of T cell receptor beta chains from one sample in a study of blood T cells in healthy people across ages. Via MiXCR, TCRdb re-called the 5' RACE reads, giving one row per CDR3 protein. The repertoire includes 1.5 million to 2 million distinct CDR3 sequences, 40% to 55% of them detected once, and approximately 2.1% sits in the top ten. Sequenced input: blood. Source of these receptors: a woman aged 40-49 years in good health. CDR3s include the opening cysteine and the closing phenylalanine or tryptophan. D genes are given only for firm matches. For some rows the clone size is stated as once, few or many, or as a class when expanded; others skip it.

CDR3	DNA	V	J	length	D	size
CASSGGIQGVYFEQYF	TGTGCCAGCAGCGGAGGAATACAGGGGGTTTATTTCGAGCAGTACTTC	TRBV7-2	TRBJ2-7	16	TRBD1	NA
CASSPLGGAGGLDTQYF	TGTGCCAGCAGCCCGCTGGGGGGAGCGGGGGGATTAGATACGCAGTATTTT	TRBV7-2	TRBJ2-3	17	TRBD2	few
CASSYVGTGNQPQHF	TGTGCCAGCAGTTACGTCGGGACAGGGAATCAGCCCCAGCATTTT	TRBV6-6	TRBJ1-5	15	TRBD1	NA
CASSWSGGSHNEQFF	TGTGCCAGCAGCTGGAGCGGGGGGTCCCACAATGAGCAGTTCTTC	TRBV7-2	TRBJ2-1	15	TRBD2	few
CASSPPPGGRSGANVLTF	TGTGCCAGCAGCCCACCCCCGGGAGGGCGCTCTGGGGCCAACGTCCTGACTTTC	TRBV9	TRBJ2-6	18	TRBD2	many
CASSERRGETQYF	TGTGCCAGCAGCGAGAGAAGAGGAGAGACCCAGTACTTC	TRBV7-9	TRBJ2-5	13	NA	NA
CASSFDVRGTQYF	TGTGCCAGCAGTTTCGACGTCAGAGGGACCCAGTACTTC	TRBV6-2/TRBV6-3	TRBJ2-5	13	NA	NA
CASSFGTANYGYTF	TGTGCCAGCAGCTTCGGGACAGCTAACTATGGCTACACCTTC	TRBV12-3/TRBV12-4	TRBJ1-2	14	TRBD1	many
CASSFYGLGEQYF	TGTGCCAGCAGTTTTTATGGGCTAGGCGAGCAGTACTTC	TRBV28	TRBJ2-7	13	NA	NA
CSVDSGGHYGYTF	TGCAGCGTTGATAGCGGGGGGCACTATGGCTACACCTTC	TRBV29-1	TRBJ1-2	13	NA	NA
CASSLKARNYNEQFF	TGTGCCAGCAGCTTAAAAGCTCGGAACTACAATGAGCAGTTCTTC	TRBV7-3	TRBJ2-1	15	NA	NA
CASSEWNDPGEQYF	TGTGCCAGCAGTGAATGGAACGACCCGGGGGAGCAGTACTTC	TRBV6-1	TRBJ2-7	14	NA	NA
CSARVEGADTEAFF	TGCAGTGCTAGAGTGGAGGGCGCGGACACTGAAGCTTTCTTT	TRBV20-1	TRBJ1-1	14	NA	few
CASSQDRGTGVYNEQFF	TGCGCCAGCAGCCAAGATAGGGGGACAGGGGTCTACAATGAGCAGTTCTTC	TRBV4-3	TRBJ2-1	17	TRBD1	few
CASSLRGGALSYEQYF	TGTGCCAGCAGCTTACGAGGGGGGGCGTTGTCCTACGAGCAGTACTTC	TRBV7-2	TRBJ2-7	16	NA	NA
CASSPEQGISYGYTF	TGTGCCAGCAGCCCCGAGCAGGGGATTTCCTATGGCTACACCTTC	TRBV7-2	TRBJ1-2	15	NA	NA
CASTLPGVQETQYF	TGTGCCAGCACCCTCCCAGGAGTACAAGAGACCCAGTACTTC	TRBV6-6	TRBJ2-5	14	NA	NA
CASSLDGLNFYNSPLHF	TGTGCCAGCAGTTTGGACGGCCTCAATTTCTATAATTCACCCCTCCACTTT	TRBV28	TRBJ1-6	17	NA	NA
CSAGQRGPIEQYF	TGCAGTGCCGGCCAGCGGGGACCAATCGAGCAGTACTTC	TRBV20-1	TRBJ2-7	13	TRBD2	few
CASSYRDRGDIYGYTF	TGTGCCAGCAGTTACAGGGACAGGGGCGATATCTATGGCTACACCTTC	TRBV6-6	TRBJ1-2	16	TRBD1	NA
CSVVDGRNTEAFF	TGCAGCGTTGTTGATGGAAGGAACACTGAAGCTTTCTTT	TRBV29-1	TRBJ1-1	13	NA	NA
CASSVAGGGSPLHF	TGTGCCAGCAGCGTAGCAGGGGGCGGATCACCCCTCCACTTT	TRBV9	TRBJ1-6	14	TRBD1	NA
CASGDRFTDTQYF	TGTGCCAGCGGAGACAGGTTCACAGATACGCAGTATTTT	TRBV27	TRBJ2-3	13	NA	few
CASSRGPPYYNEQFF	TGTGCCAGCAGTCGGGGACCGCCGTACTACAATGAGCAGTTCTTC	TRBV6-2/TRBV6-3	TRBJ2-1	15	NA	NA
CASSSSHLGVRGEQYF	TGTGCCAGCAGTTCCTCCCACCTAGGGGTTCGGGGGGAGCAGTACTTC	TRBV27	TRBJ2-7	16	NA	NA
CASSLGGQSLYEQYF	TGTGCCAGCAGCTTGGGGGGACAGTCACTTTACGAGCAGTACTTC	TRBV5-5	TRBJ2-7	15	TRBD1	NA
CASSLAGLLGYNEQFF	TGTGCCAGCAGCTTAGCCGGACTCCTTGGGTACAATGAGCAGTTCTTC	TRBV13	TRBJ2-1	16	NA	few
CSARDVSSGANVLTF	TGCAGTGCTAGAGATGTTAGCTCTGGGGCCAACGTCCTGACTTTC	TRBV20-1	TRBJ2-6	15	NA	NA
CSARGDRPKTQYF	TGCAGTGCTAGAGGGGACAGGCCCAAGACCCAGTACTTC	TRBV20-1	TRBJ2-5	13	TRBD1	few
CASTLLGGSETQYF	TGTGCCAGCACCCTCCTTGGGGGGTCAGAGACCCAGTACTTC	TRBV7-6	TRBJ2-5	14	NA	NA
CASSPSGTDHYGYTF	TGTGCCAGCAGCCCATCCGGGACGGATCACTATGGCTACACCTTC	TRBV7-2	TRBJ1-2	15	NA	NA
CASSLGSGTGGAEQYF	TGTGCCAGCAGCTTGGGTTCTGGGACAGGGGGCGCCGAGCAGTACTTC	TRBV7-2	TRBJ2-7	16	TRBD1	few
CSASQDRGLYGYTF	TGCAGTGCTAGTCAGGACAGGGGACTCTATGGCTACACCTTC	TRBV20-1	TRBJ1-2	14	TRBD1	few
CASSPRLAEPSDTQYF	TGTGCCAGCAGCCCCCGACTAGCGGAGCCCTCAGATACGCAGTATTTT	TRBV3-1	TRBJ2-3	16	TRBD2	NA
CASTYGAAYQETQYF	TGTGCCAGCACCTACGGGGCAGCTTACCAAGAGACCCAGTACTTC	TRBV6-6	TRBJ2-5	15	NA	NA
CASSHGTGANSYEQYF	TGTGCCAGCAGCCATGGGACAGGGGCTAACTCCTACGAGCAGTACTTC	TRBV4-2	TRBJ2-7	16	TRBD1	few
CASSLSGGGTNEQFF	TGCGCCAGCAGCCTTAGCGGGGGGGGTACGAATGAGCAGTTCTTC	TRBV5-1	TRBJ2-1	15	TRBD2	NA
CASSWGHRGGQETQYF	TGCGCCAGCAGCTGGGGGCACAGGGGAGGCCAAGAGACCCAGTACTTC	TRBV5-1	TRBJ2-5	16	NA	NA
CASRISERAETQYF	TGTGCCAGCAGGATTTCTGAGAGGGCAGAGACCCAGTACTTC	TRBV5-6	TRBJ2-5	14	NA	NA
CASSSEFHKNIQYF	TGCGCCAGCAGCTCGGAGTTCCACAAAAACATTCAGTACTTC	TRBV5-1	TRBJ2-4	14	NA	NA
CASSEGTGAREQYF	TGTGCCAGCAGTGAGGGGACAGGGGCTCGAGAGCAGTACTTC	TRBV2	TRBJ2-7	14	TRBD1	few
CASSLSGGRLYEQYF	TGTGCCAGCAGTTTATCGGGGGGGCGTCTCTACGAGCAGTACTTC	TRBV12-3/TRBV12-4	TRBJ2-7	15	TRBD2	few
CASRSRDRGVYEQYF	TGTGCCAGCAGAAGCCGGGACAGGGGGGTCTACGAGCAGTACTTC	TRBV6-6	TRBJ2-7	15	TRBD1	NA
CSAQGLQETQYF	TGCAGTGCGCAGGGGTTACAAGAGACCCAGTACTTC	TRBV20-1	TRBJ2-5	12	NA	NA
CASSLWFRTSGQETQYF	TGTGCCAGCAGCTTATGGTTTCGGACTAGCGGGCAAGAGACCCAGTACTTC	TRBV7-8	TRBJ2-5	17	TRBD2	NA
CSVVQAPGANVLTF	TGCAGCGTTGTTCAGGCCCCTGGGGCCAACGTCCTGACTTTC	TRBV29-1	TRBJ2-6	14	NA	few
CASSSVVGGIYEQYF	TGTGCCAGCAGCTCCGTCGTCGGGGGGATCTACGAGCAGTACTTC	TRBV7-2	TRBJ2-7	15	TRBD2	NA
CASSPGLAGLLAKNIQYF	TGTGCCAGCAGTCCGGGACTAGCGGGGTTACTAGCCAAAAACATTCAGTACTTC	TRBV7-8	TRBJ2-4	18	TRBD2	NA